These T cell receptor beta chains were read from a single sample in a study of circulating tumor DNA in untreated peripheral T-cell lymphoma. Method: immunoSEQ multiplex PCR; TCRdb's copy keeps in-frame clones and lacks some. The repertoire has several thousand clones, roughly four fifths of them found once; the top ten carry roughly 2.1%. Sequenced: tumor tissue. The receptors come from a human donor with peripheral T-cell lymphoma. CDR3s include the opening cysteine and the closing phenylalanine or tryptophan. A D gene is named only where the DNA matches it firmly. Not all rows give a size; the values are once, few, many and, for expanded clones, a class.

v_call: TRBV30
d_call: .
clone_size: .
j_call: TRBJ2-1
cdr3_aa: CAWSVVGGEQFF
cdr3_nt: TGTGCCTGGAGTGTGGTGGGAGGAGAGCAGTTCTTC

v_call: TRBV12-5
d_call: TRBD1
clone_size: .
j_call: TRBJ1-1
cdr3_aa: CASGPRTGTEAFF
cdr3_nt: TGTGCTAGTGGTCCCCGGACAGGGACTGAAGCTTTCTTT

v_call: TRBV29-1
d_call: .
clone_size: few
j_call: TRBJ1-1
cdr3_aa: CSVESLNTEAFF
cdr3_nt: TGCAGCGTTGAAAGTCTGAACACTGAAGCTTTCTTT

v_call: TRBV25-1
d_call: TRBD1
clone_size: once
j_call: TRBJ1-3
cdr3_aa: CASSGGGTESGNTIYF
cdr3_nt: TGTGCCAGCAGTGGTGGAGGGACAGAGTCTGGAAACACCATATATTTT

v_call: TRBV28
d_call: .
clone_size: .
j_call: TRBJ2-2
cdr3_aa: CASFSGARGTGELFF
cdr3_nt: TGTGCCAGCTTTTCGGGGGCCCGGGGCACCGGGGAGCTGTTTTTT

v_call: TRBV12-5
d_call: .
clone_size: .
j_call: TRBJ1-2
cdr3_aa: CASGSPPWADTF
cdr3_nt: TGTGCTAGTGGTTCCCCCCCGTGGGCAGACACCTTC

v_call: TRBV18
d_call: .
clone_size: .
j_call: TRBJ2-3
cdr3_aa: CASSPREGDTQYF
cdr3_nt: TGTGCCAGCTCACCACGGGAAGGAGATACGCAGTATTTT

v_call: TRBV6-8
d_call: TRBD2
clone_size: .
j_call: TRBJ2-3
cdr3_aa: CAISQGLAGTSDTQYF
cdr3_nt: TGTGCCATCAGTCAAGGACTAGCGGGGACGTCAGATACGCAGTATTTT

v_call: TRBV18
d_call: .
clone_size: .
j_call: TRBJ1-5
cdr3_aa: CASSPRSVDQPQHF
cdr3_nt: TGTGCCAGCTCACCACGTTCAGTGGATCAGCCCCAGCATTTT

v_call: TRBV10-3
d_call: TRBD1
clone_size: .
j_call: TRBJ1-3
cdr3_aa: CAISEWGTATDSGNTIYF
cdr3_nt: TGTGCCATCAGTGAGTGGGGGACAGCGACCGACTCTGGAAACACCATATATTTT

v_call: TRBV18
d_call: TRBD1
clone_size: .
j_call: TRBJ2-7
cdr3_aa: CASSPGTGASYEQYF
cdr3_nt: TGTGCCAGCTCACCAGGGACAGGGGCCTCCTACGAGCAGTACTTC

v_call: TRBV14
d_call: TRBD1
clone_size: .
j_call: TRBJ1-6
cdr3_aa: CASRQTGDSPLHF
cdr3_nt: TGTGCCAGCAGACAAACAGGGGATTCACCCCTCCACTTT

v_call: TRBV11-3
d_call: TRBD1
clone_size: .
j_call: TRBJ1-1
cdr3_aa: CASSFPGQGTPEAFF
cdr3_nt: TGTGCCAGCAGCTTTCCGGGACAGGGAACCCCTGAAGCTTTCTTT

v_call: TRBV18
d_call: .
clone_size: .
j_call: TRBJ1-3
cdr3_aa: CASSPIQGVGGTIYF
cdr3_nt: TGTGCCAGCTCACCTATACAGGGAGTTGGGGGCACCATATATTTT

v_call: TRBV10-2
d_call: TRBD1
clone_size: .
j_call: TRBJ1-2
cdr3_aa: CASSESRQGAYYGYTF
cdr3_nt: TGCGCCAGCAGTGAGTCGCGACAGGGGGCTTACTATGGCTACACCTTC

v_call: TRBV6-8
d_call: .
clone_size: .
j_call: TRBJ1-5
cdr3_aa: CASSYRGGIQPQHF
cdr3_nt: TGTGCCAGCAGTTACAGGGGAGGGATCCAGCCCCAGCATTTT

v_call: TRBV29-1
d_call: .
clone_size: .
j_call: TRBJ1-2
cdr3_aa: CSVDRRGNYGYTF
cdr3_nt: TGCAGCGTTGATAGGAGGGGGAACTATGGCTACACCTTC

v_call: TRBV19
d_call: .
clone_size: .
j_call: TRBJ1-6
cdr3_aa: CASSITRRDLDNSPLHF
cdr3_nt: TGTGCCAGTAGTATAACGAGGAGGGACTTGGATAATTCACCCCTCCACTTT

v_call: TRBV5-1
d_call: TRBD2
clone_size: .
j_call: TRBJ2-5
cdr3_aa: CASSFLAGDQETQYF
cdr3_nt: TGCGCCAGCAGCTTCCTAGCGGGGGATCAAGAGACCCAGTACTTC

v_call: TRBV11-3
d_call: .
clone_size: .
j_call: TRBJ1-4
cdr3_aa: CASSLFGFGFDEKLFF
cdr3_nt: TGTGCCAGCAGCTTGTTTGGGTTCGGGTTCGATGAAAAACTGTTTTTT

v_call: TRBV19
d_call: .
clone_size: .
j_call: TRBJ1-1
cdr3_aa: CASSFRYTEAFF
cdr3_nt: TGTGCCAGTAGTTTCAGGTACACTGAAGCTTTCTTT

v_call: TRBV6-8
d_call: .
clone_size: .
j_call: TRBJ1-1
cdr3_aa: CASSYEGWGEAFF
cdr3_nt: TGTGCCAGCAGTTACGAGGGGTGGGGTGAAGCTTTCTTT

v_call: TRBV6-8
d_call: .
clone_size: .
j_call: TRBJ1-1
cdr3_aa: CASSLSSRTEAFF
cdr3_nt: TGTGCCAGCAGTTTATCGTCGCGGACTGAAGCTTTCTTT

v_call: TRBV19
d_call: .
clone_size: few
j_call: TRBJ1-6
cdr3_aa: CASSLGSDNSPLHF
cdr3_nt: TGTGCCAGTAGTTTAGGTAGCGATAATTCACCCCTCCACTTT

v_call: TRBV16
d_call: .
clone_size: .
j_call: TRBJ1-5
cdr3_aa: CASSQSWQADNQPQHF
cdr3_nt: TGTGCCAGCAGCCAATCGTGGCAAGCGGACAATCAGCCCCAGCATTTT